This T cell receptor beta chain was retrieved from a study of T cell responses to AZD1222 COVID-19 vaccine. Study summary: Some second doses came at about 4 weeks and others at about 12 weeks; these were pooled. Study-wide results and caveats: At baseline, just 5 or 6 AZD1222 recipients tested seropositive. Repertoires were obtained only post-peak T cell response. Across spike, vaccine-associated CD4 TCRs were found, dominant at 160-218 and 743-854.

The method was immunoSEQ multiplex PCR; TCRdb's version includes in-frame clones alone and lacks a portion of them. Among about 95,000 clones listed, approximately 91% were seen once. Points on this clone: The antigen is not known.

The CDR3 consists of 12 residues. Trimming took off 4 bases at V and 4 bases at J, with 5 bases between the two ends. Germline assignment: CDR1 LNHDA and CDR2 SQIVND (reference sequence). The sequencing used peripheral blood, collected on day 0 of AZD1222 vaccination. This clonotype originated in an adult in good health. The chain couples TRBV19 to TRBJ2-4; D is unclear. For the CDR3, the DNA is TGTGCCAGTAGTACTGCTAAAAACATTCAGTACTTC. This sequence encodes CASSTAKNIQYF.